Below, 15 T cell receptor beta chains from the same sample are listed, as sequenced in a study of CD8 T cells in ankylosing spondylitis. Regarding the study as a whole: Among TCR beta sequences, a motif of several highly homologous variants appeared characteristic of ankylosing spondylitis blood.

Antigen specificity for these receptors is unknown. MiXCR was run by TCRdb on the 5' RACE reads, yielding one entry per CDR3 protein. Of fewer than 250,000 distinct CDR3 sequences listed, about 17% are singletons. The specimen sequenced was blood, either unsorted or a sorted T cell fraction (not recorded which). These receptors came from a male donor with ankylosing spondylitis.

This clonotype has only a few counts. J is TRBJ2-3 and V is TRBV7-9; no clear D. The CDR3 has 12 residues. Trimming stripped 5 bases from V and 0 bases from J, with 3 bases between. Germline values: CDR1 SEHNR, CDR2 FQNEAQ (reference sequence). In nucleotides, the CDR3 is TGTGCCAGCAGCGTAAGCACAGATACGCAGTATTTT. It codes for CASSVSTDTQYF.

The J gene is TRBJ1-2, the V gene TRBV29-1; 8 bases are shared with TRBD1. Per the germline V gene, CDR1 is SQVTM and CDR2 is ANQGSEA. The CDR3 loop spans 13 amino acids. V lost 7 bases, J lost 6 bases, and 10 bases stayed unmatched. The CDR3 region has the DNA TGCAGCGCCGCGCCGGGACAGGCGCATGGCTACACCTTC. Protein sequence: CSAAPGQAHGYTF.

J is TRBJ2-7 and V is TRBV7-3; D is ambiguous. The germline V gene has CDR1 SGHTA and CDR2 FQGTGA. The ends were cut back, 1 base at V and 3 bases at J, with 10 bases in the middle. The CDR3 totals 14 residues. The CDR3 is CASSLSTGDYEQYF. The CDR3 bases are TGTGCCAGCAGCTTAAGCACGGGCGACTACGAGCAGTACTTC.

This clonotype was recorded at least ten times. This chain links TRBV5-6 with TRBJ2-7; D tentatively reads TRBD1 or TRBD2 (5 bases each). Germline CDR1 and CDR2: SGHDT and YYEEEE. The CDR3 covers 14 residues. V lost 4 bases to trimming and J lost 6 bases, with 17 bases between them. The chain's CDR3 is CASSPPGYRGEQYF. In DNA, the CDR3 is TGTGCCAGCAGCCCGCCAGGGTACCGGGGCGAGCAGTACTTC.

This clonotype was observed a few times. This chain links TRBV28 with TRBJ2-1, with 7 bases fitting TRBD1. This CDR3 has 17 amino acids. The germline V gene encodes CDR1 MDHEN and CDR2 SYDVKM. V lost 4 bases to trimming and J lost 0 bases; unmatched junction nucleotides: 9. CDR3 sequence: CASSSKTGVDSYNEQFF. CDR3 DNA sequence: TGTGCCAGCAGTTCCAAAACAGGGGTAGACTCCTACAATGAGCAGTTCTTC.

This clonotype has just a few counts. The chain couples TRBV12-3 or TRBV12-4 to TRBJ1-5; no reliable D call. This CDR3 spans 14 amino acids. The ends were cut back, 6 bases at V and 0 bases at J, with 9 bases in the middle. CDR3 amino acids: CASRVPGSNQPQHF. In DNA form, the CDR3 reads TGTGCCAGCAGAGTTCCAGGTAGCAATCAGCCCCAGCATTTT.

The genes are TRBV27 and TRBJ2-7, with 9 bases that match TRBD2. The V segment lost 5 bases and the J segment 2 bases; nucleotides outside the gene matches: 4. This CDR3 is built from 14 residues. From germline, CDR1 is MNHEY and CDR2 SMNVEV (reference sequence). DNA for the CDR3: TGTGCCAGCAGTCCAGCGGGAGGCGCCTACGAGCAGTACTTC. It is translated as CASSPAGGAYEQYF.

This clonotype occurred a few times. The chain is built from TRBV7-3 and TRBJ2-3, with 8 bases lining up with TRBD2. The germline gives CDR1 SGHTA, CDR2 FQGTGA. This CDR3 spans 14 amino acids. V dropped 4 bases and J dropped 6; count of bases not matched to a gene: 6. In DNA, the CDR3 is TGTGCCAGCAGCTCGACGGGGGGGCAGGATACGCAGTATTTT. Translating gives CASSSTGGQDTQYF. Drawing the rest from reference TRBV7-3 and TRBJ2-3, the complete variable domain is GAGVSQTPSNKVTEKGKYVELRCDPISGHTALYWYRQSLGQGPEFLIYFQGTGAADDSGLPNDRFFAVRPEGSVSTLKIQRTERGDSAVYLCASSSTGGQDTQYFGPGTRLTVL.

The CDR3 nucleotides read TGCGCCAGCAGCCAGGCTACAGGGAAATCCTACGAGCAGTACTTC. Residues: CASSQATGKSYEQYF. The chain joins TRBV4-3 to TRBJ2-7, with D possibly being TRBD1 (6 bases). The V gene lost 3 bases and the J gene lost 1 base, with 13 bases spanning the gap. CDR1 LGHNA and CDR2 YSLEER come from the germline V gene. The CDR3 consists of 15 residues.

The rearrangement joins TRBV20-1 to TRBJ2-3; unclear D gene. V was clipped by 6 bases and J by 4 bases, with 8 bases between them. The CDR3 consists of 11 residues. Germline V gene sequence: CDR1 DFQATT, CDR2 SNEGSKA (reference sequence). CDR3: CSAPDPDTQYF. The CDR3 DNA sequence: TGCAGTGCCCCGGACCCAGATACGCAGTATTTT.

The rearrangement links TRBV20-1 to TRBJ1-2; the match to TRBD1 covers 10 bases. This CDR3 contains 12 residues. Germline trimming cut 7 bases from V and 3 bases from J; bases unmatched to any gene: 2. CDR1 and CDR2 (germline): DFQATT, SNEGSKA (reference sequence). In nucleotides, the CDR3 is TGCAGTGTGGACAGGGGGTACTATGGCTACACCTTC. Protein sequence: CSVDRGYYGYTF.

This chain joins TRBV27 and TRBJ1-2, with unresolved D. V was shortened by 5 bases and J by 1 base, with 11 bases between the two germline ends. The CDR3 covers 14 residues. Germline values: CDR1 MNHEY, CDR2 SMNVEV (reference sequence). The CDR3 bases are TGTGCCAGCAGTCCTTCCGGGAATAACTATGGCTACACCTTC. Protein: CASSPSGNNYGYTF.

A few counts support this clonotype. This chain uses TRBV30 with TRBJ2-7, with 7 bases matching TRBD2. J gave up 2 bases and V 5 bases, and 9 bases lay outside the gene matches. This CDR3 contains 14 residues. Germline V CDR1 and CDR2: GTSNPN, SVGIG (reference sequence). CDR3 coding DNA: TGTGCCTGGGCCGCGGGGAGGGAAACCTACGAGCAGTACTTC. It encodes CAWAAGRETYEQYF.

The V call is TRBV2, the J call TRBJ1-2; 8 bases fit TRBD1. Trimming took 1 base from V and 4 from J; bases not matched to a gene: 2. Germline CDR1 and CDR2: SNHLY and FYNNEI. The CDR3 is 14 residues long. Here the CDR3 reads CASSEDRGFYGYTF. The CDR3 bases are TGTGCCAGCAGTGAAGACAGGGGGTTCTATGGCTACACCTTC.

This rearrangement joins TRBV7-9 to TRBJ1-1, with 8 bases matching TRBD1. This CDR3 is 14 amino acids long. The V gene's germline CDR1 is SEHNR and CDR2 FQNEAQ (reference sequence). Trimming cost V 5 bases and J 3 bases; bases outside gene matches: 5. CDR3 sequence reads: CASSAQGADTEAFF. The CDR3 coding sequence is TGTGCCAGCAGCGCTCAGGGGGCGGACACTGAAGCTTTCTTT.